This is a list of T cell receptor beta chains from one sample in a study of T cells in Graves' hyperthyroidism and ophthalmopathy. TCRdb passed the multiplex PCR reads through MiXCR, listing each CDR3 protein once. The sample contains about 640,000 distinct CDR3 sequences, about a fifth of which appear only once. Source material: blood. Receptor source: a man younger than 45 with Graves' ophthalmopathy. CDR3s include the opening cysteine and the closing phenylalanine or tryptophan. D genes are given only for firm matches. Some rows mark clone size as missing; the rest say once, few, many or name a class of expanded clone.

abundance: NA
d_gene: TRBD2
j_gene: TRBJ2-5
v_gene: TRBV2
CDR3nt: TGTGCCATCGAACCAGGTAGTAGCGGGAGAGGGACCCAGTACTTC
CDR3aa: CAIEPGSSGRGTQYF

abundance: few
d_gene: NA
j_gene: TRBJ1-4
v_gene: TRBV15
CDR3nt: TGTGCCACCAGCAGAGATCTTCCCGCAACTAATGAAAAACTGTTTTTT
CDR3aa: CATSRDLPATNEKLFF

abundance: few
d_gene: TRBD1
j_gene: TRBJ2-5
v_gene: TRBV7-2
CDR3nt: TGTGCCAGCAGCTCCGGGACAGGGAAAGAGACCCAGTACTTC
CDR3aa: CASSSGTGKETQYF

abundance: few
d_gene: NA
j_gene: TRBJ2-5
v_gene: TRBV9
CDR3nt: TGTGCCAGCAGCGTAGGTAGCTACCAAGAGACCCAGTACTTC
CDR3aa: CASSVGSYQETQYF

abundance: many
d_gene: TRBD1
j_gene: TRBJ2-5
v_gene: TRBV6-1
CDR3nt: TGTGCCAGCAGTTTACTAACAGGGGAGGAGACCCAGTACTTC
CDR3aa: CASSLLTGEETQYF

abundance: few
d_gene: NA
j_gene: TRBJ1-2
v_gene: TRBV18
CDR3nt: TGTGCCAGCTCCACCGGGAGACCGGACGGCTATGGCTACACCTTC
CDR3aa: CASSTGRPDGYGYTF

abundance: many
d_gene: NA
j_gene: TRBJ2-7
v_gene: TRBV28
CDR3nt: TGTGCCAGCAGTCGTGACGATAGCTCCTACGAGCAGTACTTC
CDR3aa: CASSRDDSSYEQYF

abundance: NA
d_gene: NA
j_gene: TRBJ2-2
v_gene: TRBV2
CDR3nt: TGTGCCAGCAGAGCCGGGAACAGTGATACCGGGGAGCTGTTTTTT
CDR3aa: CASRAGNSDTGELFF

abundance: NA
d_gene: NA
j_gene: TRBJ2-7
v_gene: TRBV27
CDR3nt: TGTGCCAGCAGTTTCTCCCCGGACCACGAGCAGTACTTC
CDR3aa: CASSFSPDHEQYF

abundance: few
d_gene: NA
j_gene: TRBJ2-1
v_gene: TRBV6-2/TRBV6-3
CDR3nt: TGTGCCAGCATTTCCGGGACCTACAATGAGCAGTTCTTC
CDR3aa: CASISGTYNEQFF

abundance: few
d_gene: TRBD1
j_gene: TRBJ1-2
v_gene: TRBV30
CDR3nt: TGTGCCTGGAGGGCGGGACAGGGGGCTGGCTACACCTTC
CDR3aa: CAWRAGQGAGYTF

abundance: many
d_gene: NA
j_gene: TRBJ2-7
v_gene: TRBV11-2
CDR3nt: TGTGCCAGCAGCTTAGGTTATTGGGGGGTTACCTCCTACGAGCAGTACTTC
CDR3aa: CASSLGYWGVTSYEQYF

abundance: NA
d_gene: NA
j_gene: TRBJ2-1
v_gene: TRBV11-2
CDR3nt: TGTGCCAGCAGCTTCGCAGGGGTGGGTGAGCAGTTCTTC
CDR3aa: CASSFAGVGEQFF

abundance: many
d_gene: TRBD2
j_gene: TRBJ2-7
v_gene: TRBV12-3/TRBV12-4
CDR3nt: TGTGCCAGCAGTTTAGGCGGGAGTACCTCCTACGAGCAGTACTTC
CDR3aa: CASSLGGSTSYEQYF

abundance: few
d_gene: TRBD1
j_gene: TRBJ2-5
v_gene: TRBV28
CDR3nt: TGTGCCAGCAGTTCCCCGTGGACAGGTGGAGAGACCCAGTACTTC
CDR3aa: CASSSPWTGGETQYF

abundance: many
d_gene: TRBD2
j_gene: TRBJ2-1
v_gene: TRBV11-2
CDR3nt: TGTGCCAGCAGCTTTTCGCGGGAGGGAGCTGAGCAGTTCTTC
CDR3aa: CASSFSREGAEQFF

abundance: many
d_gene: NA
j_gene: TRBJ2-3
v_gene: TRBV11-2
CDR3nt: TGTGCCAGCAGCTCCCTGGCAGATACGCAGTATTTT
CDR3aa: CASSSLADTQYF

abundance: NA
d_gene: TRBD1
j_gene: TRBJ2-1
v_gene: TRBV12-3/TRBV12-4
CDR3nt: TGTGCCAGCAGTTTAAGACAGGGAGAGATTCGGCAGTTCTTC
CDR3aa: CASSLRQGEIRQFF

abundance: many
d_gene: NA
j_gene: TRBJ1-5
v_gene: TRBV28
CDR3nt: TGTGCCAGCAGTTTCTCAAGGACAGAGTTGTATAGCAATCAGCCCCAGCATTTT
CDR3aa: CASSFSRTELYSNQPQHF

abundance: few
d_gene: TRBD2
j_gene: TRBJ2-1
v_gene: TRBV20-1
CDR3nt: TGCAGTGCAGAGGGGCACTGGGGAACTAGCGATTACAATGAGCAGTTCTTC
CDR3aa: CSAEGHWGTSDYNEQFF

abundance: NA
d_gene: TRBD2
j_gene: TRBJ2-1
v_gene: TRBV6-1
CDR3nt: TGTGCCAGCAGTCCCGCCTACATCAGACTAGCGGGAGGCAACTACAATGAGCAGTTCTTC
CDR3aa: CASSPAYIRLAGGNYNEQFF

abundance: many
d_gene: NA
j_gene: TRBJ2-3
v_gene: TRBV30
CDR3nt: TGTGCCTGGAGGCAGGGGGGTACGCAGTATTTT
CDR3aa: CAWRQGGTQYF

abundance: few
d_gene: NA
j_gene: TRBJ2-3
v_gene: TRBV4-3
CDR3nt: TGCGCCAGCAGCCAGGCTCTTTCGGGACTCCCCCCAGATACGCAGTATTTT
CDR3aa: CASSQALSGLPPDTQYF

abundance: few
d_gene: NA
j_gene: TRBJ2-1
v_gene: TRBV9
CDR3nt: TGTGCCAGCAGCCCCCGGTCTTCCATCTCCTACAATGAGCAGTTCTTC
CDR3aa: CASSPRSSISYNEQFF

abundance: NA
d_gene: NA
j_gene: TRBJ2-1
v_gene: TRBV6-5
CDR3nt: TGTGCCAGCAGTTACCCTAGCAGCCGTGGAAATGAGCAGTTCTTC
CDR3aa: CASSYPSSRGNEQFF

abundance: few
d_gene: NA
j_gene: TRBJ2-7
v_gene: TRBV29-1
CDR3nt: TGCAGCGCCCTGGGGACGTACTCCTACGAGCAGTACTTC
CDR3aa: CSALGTYSYEQYF

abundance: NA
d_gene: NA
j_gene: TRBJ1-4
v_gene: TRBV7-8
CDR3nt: TGTGCCAGCAGCCCCTCGGGGGCTAATGAAAAACTGTTTTTT
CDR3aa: CASSPSGANEKLFF

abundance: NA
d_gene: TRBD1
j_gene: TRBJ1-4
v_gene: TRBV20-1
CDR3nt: TGCAGTGCTAGAGATGGGACAGGGGGAAAACTGTTTTTT
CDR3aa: CSARDGTGGKLFF

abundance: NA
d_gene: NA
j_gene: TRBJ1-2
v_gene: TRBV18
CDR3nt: TGTGCCAGCTCATGGGAGGTGGACTATGGCTACACCTTC
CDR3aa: CASSWEVDYGYTF

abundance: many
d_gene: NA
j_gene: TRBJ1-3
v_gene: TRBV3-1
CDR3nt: TGTGCCAGCAGCCACCTCAGGGTGATTTCTGGAAACACCATATATTTT
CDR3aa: CASSHLRVISGNTIYF

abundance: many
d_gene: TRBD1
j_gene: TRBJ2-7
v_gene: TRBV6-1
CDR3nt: TGTGCCAGCAGTGAGGATGGACAGGGGATCTACGAGCAGTACTTC
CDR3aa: CASSEDGQGIYEQYF

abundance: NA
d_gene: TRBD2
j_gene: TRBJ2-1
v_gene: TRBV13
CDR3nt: TGTGCCAGCAGCTCCAGACTAGCGGGAGTTGACGAGCAGTTCTTC
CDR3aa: CASSSRLAGVDEQFF

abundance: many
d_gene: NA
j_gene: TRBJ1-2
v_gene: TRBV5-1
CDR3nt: TGCGCCAGCAGCTTGGCAGGTGGTGGTGGCTACACCTTC
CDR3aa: CASSLAGGGGYTF

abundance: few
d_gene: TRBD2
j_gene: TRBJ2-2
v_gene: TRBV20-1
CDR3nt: TGCAGTGCTAGAAGAGCGACCGGGACTATGAACACCGGGGAGCTGTTTTTT
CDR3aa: CSARRATGTMNTGELFF

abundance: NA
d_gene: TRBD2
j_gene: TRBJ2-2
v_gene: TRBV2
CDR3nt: TGTGCCAGCAGTGATCCGGGAAGCGGGGCGAACACCGGGGAGCTGTTTTTT
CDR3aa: CASSDPGSGANTGELFF

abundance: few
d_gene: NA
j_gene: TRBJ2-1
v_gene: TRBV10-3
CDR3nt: TGTGCCACCGGGTCGGGGGGCGATGAGCAGTTCTTC
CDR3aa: CATGSGGDEQFF

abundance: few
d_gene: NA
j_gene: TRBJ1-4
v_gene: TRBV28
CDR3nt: TGTGCCAGCAGTCCACGGCCTGATGAAAAACTGTTTTTT
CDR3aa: CASSPRPDEKLFF

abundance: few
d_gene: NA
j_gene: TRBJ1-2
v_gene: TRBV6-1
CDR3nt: NA
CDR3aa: CASILGQGHGYTF

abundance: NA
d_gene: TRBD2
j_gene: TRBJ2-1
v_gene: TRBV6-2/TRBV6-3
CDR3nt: TGTGCCAGCAGTTACCCAGGACTAGCGGGGGGATATGAGCAGTTCTTC
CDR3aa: CASSYPGLAGGYEQFF

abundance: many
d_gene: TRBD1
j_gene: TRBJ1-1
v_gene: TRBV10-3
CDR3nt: TGTGCCATCAGTGAACCGGGACAGGGGATTCACACTGAAGCTTTCTTT
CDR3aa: CAISEPGQGIHTEAFF

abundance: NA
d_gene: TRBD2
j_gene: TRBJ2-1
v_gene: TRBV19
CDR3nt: TGTGCCAGTAGTATGCTAGCGGGAAGCAATGAGCAGTTCTTC
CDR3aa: CASSMLAGSNEQFF

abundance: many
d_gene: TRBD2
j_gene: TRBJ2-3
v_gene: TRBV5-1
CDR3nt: TGCGCCAGCAGCGCAACTAGCGGGTACGGCACAGATACGCAGTATTTT
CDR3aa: CASSATSGYGTDTQYF

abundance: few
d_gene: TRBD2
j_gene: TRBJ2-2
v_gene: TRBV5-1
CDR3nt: TGCGCCAGCAGCTTTTCTAGCGGGACCTCCGACGGGGAGCTGTTTTTT
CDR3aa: CASSFSSGTSDGELFF

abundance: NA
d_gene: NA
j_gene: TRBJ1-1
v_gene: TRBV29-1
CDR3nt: TGCAGCGTTGGTCGGACGGTGAACACTGAAGCTTTCTTT
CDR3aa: CSVGRTVNTEAFF

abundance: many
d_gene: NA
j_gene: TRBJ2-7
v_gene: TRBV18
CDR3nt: TGTGCCAGCTCACCCTACCTTTCCACGTCGCAGTACTTC
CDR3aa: CASSPYLSTSQYF

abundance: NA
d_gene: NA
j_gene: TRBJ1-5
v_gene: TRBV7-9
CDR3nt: TGTGCCAGCAGCTTGAGGGACAATCAGCCCCGGCATTTT
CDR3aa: CASSLRDNQPRHF

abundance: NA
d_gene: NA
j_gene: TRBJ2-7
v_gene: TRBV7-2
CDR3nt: TGTGCCAGCAGTGACCCTTTGACTGATCTTGCCTACGAGCAGTACTTC
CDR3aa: CASSDPLTDLAYEQYF

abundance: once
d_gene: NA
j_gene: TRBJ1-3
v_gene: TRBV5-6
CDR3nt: TGTGCCAGCAGCTTGTCAAACGGAAACACCATATATTTT
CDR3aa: CASSLSNGNTIYF

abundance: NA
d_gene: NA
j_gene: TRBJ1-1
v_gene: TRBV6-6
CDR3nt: TGTGCCAGCAGTTACTCGCCTGAAGCTTTCTTT
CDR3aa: CASSYSPEAFF

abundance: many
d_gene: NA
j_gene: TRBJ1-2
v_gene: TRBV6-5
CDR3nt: TGTGCCAGCAGTTACGGGGACCGTCGTAACTATGGCTACACCTTC
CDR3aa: CASSYGDRRNYGYTF